These 9 T cell receptor beta chains originate from one sample sequenced in a study of T cells in Graves' hyperthyroidism and ophthalmopathy. What was amplified from RNA transcripts were TCR beta CDR3 regions. TCR CDR3 regions were first amplified by RT-PCR with HTBI primers. TCRdb independently ran MiXCR on the multiplex PCR reads; one entry per CDR3 protein. This sample has roughly 500,000 distinct CDR3 sequences, with 46% found just once. Sequenced: peripheral blood or thyroid tissue (not recorded which). These receptors originate from an adult woman with Graves' disease, either hyperthyroidism or ophthalmopathy (not recorded which).

This chain links TRBV19 with TRBJ1-1, with 7 bases that match TRBD1. The CDR3 contains 12 residues. Germline assignment: CDR1 LNHDA and CDR2 SQIVND (reference sequence). The V segment lost 11 bases and the J segment 11 bases; nucleotides outside the gene matches: 14. The CDR3 region is CASIDRAWTAFF. The CDR3 nucleotides read TGTGCCTCAATCGACAGGGCATGGACTGCTTTCTTT.

The chain carries TRBV7-2 and TRBJ2-7; TRBD2 agrees at 12 bases. This CDR3 is 15 amino acids long. The ends lost 4 bases at V and 5 bases at J; junction bases unmatched: 6. Per the germline V gene, CDR1 is SGHTA and CDR2 is FQGNSA. Here the CDR3 reads CASSWTSGISNEQYF. The DNA for the CDR3 is TGTGCCAGCAGCTGGACTAGCGGGATTAGTAACGAGCAGTACTTC.

The CDR3 spells CASSLAGQVDGYTF. The CDR3 DNA is TGCGCCAGCAGCTTGGCGGGGCAAGTCGACGGCTACACCTTC. The V and J genes are TRBV5-1 and TRBJ1-2, with a tentative D call TRBD1 (5 bases). CDR3 length equals 14 residues. Trimming pared 0 bases from V and 8 bases from J, leaving 14 bases between. Germline V CDR1 and CDR2: SGHRS, YFSETQ.

Points on this clonotype: The germline gene is not matched at one end of the junction; a read error may be the cause. The V call is TRBV7-3, the J call TRBJ2-5; the D call may be TRBD1 or TRBD2 (5 bases each). This CDR3 is built from 18 residues. Germline CDR1 and CDR2: SGHTA and FQGTGA. CDR3 DNA: TGTGCTAGCAGCTTATCGGGGCCTGCCGGGGAGCTTTCCGAGACCCAGTACTTC. It specifies CASSLSGPAGELSETQYF. The full variable domain, rest sourced from reference TRBV7-3 and TRBJ2-5, is GAGVSQTPSNKVTEKGKYVELRCDPISGHTALYWYRQSLGQGPEFLIYFQGTGAADDSGLPNDRFFAVRPEGSVSTLKIQRTERGDSAVYLCASSLSGPAGELSETQYFGPGTRLLVL.

This clonotype showed up just a few times. The V call is TRBV7-2, the J call TRBJ1-1; D is unresolved. The V and J ends lost 3 bases and 7 bases respectively, with 9 bases between them. Germline CDR1 is SGHTA and CDR2 is FQGNSA. The CDR3 runs 12 residues. The CDR3 is CASSFLGDEAFF. As DNA, the CDR3 is TGTGCCAGCAGCTTTCTTGGCGATGAAGCTTTCTTT. Filled out from reference TRBV7-2 and TRBJ1-1, the complete variable domain reads GAGVSQSPSNKVTEKGKDVELRCDPISGHTALYWYRQSLGQGLEFLIYFQGNSAPDKSGLPSDRFSAERTGGSVSTLTIQRTQQEDSAVYLCASSFLGDEAFFGQGTRLTVV.

Here the CDR3 DNA reads TGCAGTGCTCGACAGGGGGCGGAGATAGAAAAACTGTTTTTT. Its translation: CSARQGAEIEKLFF. The rearrangement joins TRBV20-1 to TRBJ1-4; 10 bases fit TRBD1. The germline CDR1 and CDR2 sequences are DFQATT and SNEGSKA (reference sequence). The CDR3 has 14 residues. J gave up 8 bases and V 5 bases, and 8 bases lay outside the gene matches.

DNA of the CDR3: TGTGCCAGCAGTGAAGCGCAAAGGGGGAACACCATATATTTT. Its protein is CASSEAQRGNTIYF. V and J are TRBV2 and TRBJ1-3; tentatively, D is TRBD1 (6 bases). Trimming removed 0 bases at V and 7 bases at J, with 10 bases between. Germline values: CDR1 SNHLY, CDR2 FYNNEI. The length of the CDR3 is 14 residues.

The sample holds a few counts of this clonotype. Likely a read error: the CDR3 ends without its conserved phenylalanine or tryptophan. Because the CDR3's place on the DNA is in doubt, the DNA is left out and the CDR3 is given as listed by TCRdb. The genes are TRBV2 and TRBJ1-3; TRBD1, the D gene given by the table, was not confirmed from the DNA. 9 amino acids form the CDR3, both terminal residues included. Germline-derived CDR1 and CDR2 are SNHLY and FYNNEI. The CDR3 sequence is CATGRYSNT.

The chain has TRBV29-1 and TRBJ1-3; no reliable D call. V was shortened by 4 bases and J by 1 base, with 8 bases between the two germline ends. The CDR3 has 13 residues. Germline CDR1 is SQVTM and CDR2 is ANQGSEA. The CDR3 coding sequence is TGCAGCGTTGCATCCGGATCTGGAAACACCATATATTTT. Its protein is CSVASGSGNTIYF.